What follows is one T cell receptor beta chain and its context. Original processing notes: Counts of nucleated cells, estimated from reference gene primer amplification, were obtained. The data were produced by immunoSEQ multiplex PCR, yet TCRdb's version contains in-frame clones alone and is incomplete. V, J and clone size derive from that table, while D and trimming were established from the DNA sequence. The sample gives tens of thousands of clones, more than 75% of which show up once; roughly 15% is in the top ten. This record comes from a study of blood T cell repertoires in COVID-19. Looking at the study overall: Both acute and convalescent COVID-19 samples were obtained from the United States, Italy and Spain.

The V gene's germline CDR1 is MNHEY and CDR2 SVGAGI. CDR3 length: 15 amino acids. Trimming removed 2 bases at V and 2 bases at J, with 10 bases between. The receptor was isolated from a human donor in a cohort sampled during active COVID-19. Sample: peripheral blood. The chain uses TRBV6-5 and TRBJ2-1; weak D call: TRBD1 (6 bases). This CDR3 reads CASSYGTRTYNEQFF. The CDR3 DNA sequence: TGTGCCAGCAGTTACGGGACACGGACCTACAATGAGCAGTTCTTC.